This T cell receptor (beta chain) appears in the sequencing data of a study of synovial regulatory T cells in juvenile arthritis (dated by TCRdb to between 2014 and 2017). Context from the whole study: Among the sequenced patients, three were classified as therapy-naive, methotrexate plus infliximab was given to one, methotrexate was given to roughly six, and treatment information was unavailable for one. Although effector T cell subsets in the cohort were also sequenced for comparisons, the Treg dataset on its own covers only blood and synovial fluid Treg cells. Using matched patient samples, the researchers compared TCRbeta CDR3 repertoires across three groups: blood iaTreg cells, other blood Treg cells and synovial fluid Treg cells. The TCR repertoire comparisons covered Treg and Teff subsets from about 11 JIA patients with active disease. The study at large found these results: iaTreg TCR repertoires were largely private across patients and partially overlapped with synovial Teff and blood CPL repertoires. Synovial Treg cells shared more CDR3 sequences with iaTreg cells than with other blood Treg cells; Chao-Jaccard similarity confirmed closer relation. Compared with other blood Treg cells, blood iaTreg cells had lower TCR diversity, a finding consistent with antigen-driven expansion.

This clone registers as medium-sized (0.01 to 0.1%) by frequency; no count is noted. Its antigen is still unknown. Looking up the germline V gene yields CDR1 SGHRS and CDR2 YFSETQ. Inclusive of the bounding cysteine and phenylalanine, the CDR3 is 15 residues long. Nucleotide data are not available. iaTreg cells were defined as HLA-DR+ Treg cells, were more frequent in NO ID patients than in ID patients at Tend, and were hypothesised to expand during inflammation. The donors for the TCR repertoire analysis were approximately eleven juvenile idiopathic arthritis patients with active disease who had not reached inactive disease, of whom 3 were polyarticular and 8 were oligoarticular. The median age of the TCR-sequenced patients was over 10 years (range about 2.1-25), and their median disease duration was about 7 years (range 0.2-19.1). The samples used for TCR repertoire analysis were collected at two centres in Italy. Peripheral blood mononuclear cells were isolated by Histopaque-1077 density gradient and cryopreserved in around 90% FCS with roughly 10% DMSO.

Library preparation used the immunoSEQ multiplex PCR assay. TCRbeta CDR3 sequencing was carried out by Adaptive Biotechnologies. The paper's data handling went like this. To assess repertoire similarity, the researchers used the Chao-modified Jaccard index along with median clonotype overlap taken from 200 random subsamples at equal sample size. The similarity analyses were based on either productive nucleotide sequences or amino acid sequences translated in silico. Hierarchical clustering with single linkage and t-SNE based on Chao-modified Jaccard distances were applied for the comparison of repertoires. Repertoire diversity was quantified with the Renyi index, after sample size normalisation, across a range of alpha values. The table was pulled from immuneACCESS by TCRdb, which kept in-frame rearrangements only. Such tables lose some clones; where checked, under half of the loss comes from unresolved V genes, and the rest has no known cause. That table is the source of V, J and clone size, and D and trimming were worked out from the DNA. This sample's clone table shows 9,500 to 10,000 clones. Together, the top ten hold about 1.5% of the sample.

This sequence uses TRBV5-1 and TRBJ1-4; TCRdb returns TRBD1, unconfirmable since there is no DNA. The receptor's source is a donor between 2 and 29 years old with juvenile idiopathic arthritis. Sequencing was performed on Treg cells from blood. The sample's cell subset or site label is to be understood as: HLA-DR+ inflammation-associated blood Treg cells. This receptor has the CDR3 CASSQRQGGDEKLFF.